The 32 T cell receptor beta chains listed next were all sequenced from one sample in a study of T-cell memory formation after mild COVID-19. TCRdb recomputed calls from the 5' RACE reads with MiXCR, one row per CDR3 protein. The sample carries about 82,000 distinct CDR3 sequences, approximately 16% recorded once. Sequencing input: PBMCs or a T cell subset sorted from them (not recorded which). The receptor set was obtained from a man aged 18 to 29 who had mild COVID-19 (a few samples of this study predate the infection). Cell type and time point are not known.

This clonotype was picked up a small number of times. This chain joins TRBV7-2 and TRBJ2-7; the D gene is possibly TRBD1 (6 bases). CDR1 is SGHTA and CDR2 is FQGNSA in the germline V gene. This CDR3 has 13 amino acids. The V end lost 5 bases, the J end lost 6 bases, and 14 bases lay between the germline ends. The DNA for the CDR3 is TGTGCCAGCAGCCTAGGGACAATGGGCGAGCAGTACTTC. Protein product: CASSLGTMGEQYF.

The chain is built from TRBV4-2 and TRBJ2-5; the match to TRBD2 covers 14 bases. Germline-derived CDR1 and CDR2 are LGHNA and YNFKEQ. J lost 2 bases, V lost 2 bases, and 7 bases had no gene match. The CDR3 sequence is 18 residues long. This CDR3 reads CASSQRLAGGPGQETQYF. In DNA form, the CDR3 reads TGTGCCAGCAGCCAAAGACTAGCGGGGGGGCCTGGGCAAGAGACCCAGTACTTC.

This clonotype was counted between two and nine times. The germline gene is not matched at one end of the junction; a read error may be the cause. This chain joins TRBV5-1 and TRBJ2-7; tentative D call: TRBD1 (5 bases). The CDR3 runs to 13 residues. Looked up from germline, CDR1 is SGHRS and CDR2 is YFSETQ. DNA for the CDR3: TGCGCCAGCAGTTTGGACACACACTACGAGCAGTACTTC. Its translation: CASSLDTHYEQYF.

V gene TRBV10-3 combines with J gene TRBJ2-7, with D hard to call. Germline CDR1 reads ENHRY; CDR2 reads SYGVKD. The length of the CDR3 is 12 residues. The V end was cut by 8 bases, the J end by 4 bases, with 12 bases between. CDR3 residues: CAIGPGGYEQYV. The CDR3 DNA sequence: TGTGCCATCGGGCCCGGCGGATACGAGCAGTACGTC.

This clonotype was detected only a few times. For the CDR3, the DNA is TGTGCCAGCAGCCCCCGGACTAGCACGGAGACCCAGTACTTC. It specifies CASSPRTSTETQYF. V and J are TRBV9 and TRBJ2-5, with 8 bases identical to TRBD2. Germline-derived CDR1 and CDR2 are SGDLS and YYNGEE. This CDR3 is built from 14 residues. The trim removed 4 bases at V and 5 bases at J, leaving 7 bases unmatched.

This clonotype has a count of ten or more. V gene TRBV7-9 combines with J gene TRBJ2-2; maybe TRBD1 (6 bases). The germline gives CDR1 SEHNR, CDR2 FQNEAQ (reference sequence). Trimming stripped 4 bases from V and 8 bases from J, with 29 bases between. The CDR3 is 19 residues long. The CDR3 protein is CASSSTELETGVQWGELFF. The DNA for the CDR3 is TGTGCCAGCAGCTCCACGGAGTTGGAGACAGGCGTGCAGTGGGGGGAGCTGTTTTTT. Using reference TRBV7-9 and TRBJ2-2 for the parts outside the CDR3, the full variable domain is DTGVSQNPRHKITKRGQNVTFRCDPISEHNRLYWYRQTLGQGPEFLTYFQNEAQLEKSRLLSDRFSAERPKGSFSTLEIQRTEQGDSAMYLCASSSTELETGVQWGELFFGEGSRLTVL.

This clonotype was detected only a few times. The CDR3 nucleotides are TGTGCCAGCAGTCGGACAGGCTCCTACAATGAGCAGTTCTTC. This codes for CASSRTGSYNEQFF. The chain has TRBV6-2 or TRBV6-3 and TRBJ2-1; 7 nucleotides align to TRBD1. CDR1 MNHEY and CDR2 SVGEGT come from the germline V gene. This CDR3 region has 14 residues. The V and J ends lost 5 bases and 0 bases, in that order; junction bases with no gene match: 1.

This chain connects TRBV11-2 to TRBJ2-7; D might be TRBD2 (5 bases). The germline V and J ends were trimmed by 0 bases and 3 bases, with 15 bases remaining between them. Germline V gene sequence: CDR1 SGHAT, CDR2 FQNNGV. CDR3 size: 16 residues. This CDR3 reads CASSLDEGTSHYEQYF. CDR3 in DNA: TGTGCCAGCAGCTTAGATGAGGGAACGAGCCACTACGAGCAGTACTTC.

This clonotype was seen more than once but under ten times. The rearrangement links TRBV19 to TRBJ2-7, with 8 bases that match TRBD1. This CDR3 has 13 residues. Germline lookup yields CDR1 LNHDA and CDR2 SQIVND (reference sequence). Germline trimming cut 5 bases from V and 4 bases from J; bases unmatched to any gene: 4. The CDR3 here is CASSSGTGYEQYV. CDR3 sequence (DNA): TGTGCCAGTAGTTCCGGGACAGGTTACGAGCAGTACGTC.

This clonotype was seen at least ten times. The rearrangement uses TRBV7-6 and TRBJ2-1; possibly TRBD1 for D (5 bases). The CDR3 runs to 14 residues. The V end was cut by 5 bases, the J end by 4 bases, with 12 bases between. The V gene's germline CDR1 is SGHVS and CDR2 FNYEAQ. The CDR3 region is CASSTRTPYNEQFF. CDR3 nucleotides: TGTGCCAGCAGCACCCGGACACCTTACAATGAGCAGTTCTTC.

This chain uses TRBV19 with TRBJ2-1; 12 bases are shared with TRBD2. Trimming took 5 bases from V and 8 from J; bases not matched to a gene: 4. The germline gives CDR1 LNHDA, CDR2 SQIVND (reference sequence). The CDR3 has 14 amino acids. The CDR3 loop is CASSSLAGGYEQFF. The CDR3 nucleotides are TGTGCCAGTAGTTCACTAGCGGGGGGTTATGAGCAGTTCTTC.

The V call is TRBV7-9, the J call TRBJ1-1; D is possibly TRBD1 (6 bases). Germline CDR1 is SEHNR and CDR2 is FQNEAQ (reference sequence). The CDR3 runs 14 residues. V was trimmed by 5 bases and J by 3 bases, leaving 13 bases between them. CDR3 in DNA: TGTGCCAGCAGCCTGGACAGAAGGTACACTGAAGCTTTCTTT. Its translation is CASSLDRRYTEAFF.

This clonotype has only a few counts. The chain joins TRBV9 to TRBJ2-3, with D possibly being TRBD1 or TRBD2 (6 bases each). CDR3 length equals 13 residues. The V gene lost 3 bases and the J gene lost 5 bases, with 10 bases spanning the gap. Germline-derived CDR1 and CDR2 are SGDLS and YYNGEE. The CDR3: CASSGGAKDTQYF. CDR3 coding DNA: TGTGCCAGCAGCGGGGGGGCCAAAGATACGCAGTATTTT. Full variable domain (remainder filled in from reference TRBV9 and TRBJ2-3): DSGVTQTPKHLITATGQRVTLRCSPRSGDLSVYWYQQSLDQGLQFLIQYYNGEERAKGNILERFSAQQFPDLHSELNLSSLELGDSALYFCASSGGAKDTQYFGPGTRLTVL.

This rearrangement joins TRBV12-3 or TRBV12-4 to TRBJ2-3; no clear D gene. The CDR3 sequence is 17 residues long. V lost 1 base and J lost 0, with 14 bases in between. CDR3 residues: CASSLDFGPSSTDTQYF. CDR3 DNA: TGTGCCAGCAGTTTAGACTTCGGGCCGTCTAGCACAGATACGCAGTATTTT.

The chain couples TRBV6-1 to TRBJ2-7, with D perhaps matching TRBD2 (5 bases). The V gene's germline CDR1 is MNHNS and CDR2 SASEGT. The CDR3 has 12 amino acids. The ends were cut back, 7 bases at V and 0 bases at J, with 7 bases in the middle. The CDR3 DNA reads TGTGCCAGCACGGGGTTCTCCTACGAGCAGTACTTC. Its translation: CASTGFSYEQYF.

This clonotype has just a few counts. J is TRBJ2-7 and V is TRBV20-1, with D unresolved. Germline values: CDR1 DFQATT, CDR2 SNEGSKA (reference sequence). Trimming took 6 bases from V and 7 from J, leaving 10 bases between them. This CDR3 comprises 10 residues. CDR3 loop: CSASVGEQYV. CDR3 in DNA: TGCAGTGCCTCAGTGGGAGAGCAGTACGTC.

The CDR3 nucleotides read TGTGCCAGCAGTCCCCATGCTAACCAAGAGACCCAGTACTTC. Its protein is CASSPHANQETQYF. This chain connects TRBV27 to TRBJ2-5; D is ambiguous. Germline V gene sequence: CDR1 MNHEY, CDR2 SMNVEV (reference sequence). V was clipped by 5 bases and J by 0 bases, with 10 bases between them. This CDR3 spans 14 amino acids.

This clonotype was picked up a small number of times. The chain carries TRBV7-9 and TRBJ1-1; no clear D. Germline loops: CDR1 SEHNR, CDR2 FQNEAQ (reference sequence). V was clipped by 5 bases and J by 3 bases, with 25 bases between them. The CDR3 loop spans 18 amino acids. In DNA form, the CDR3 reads TGTGCCAGCAGCCCCCCCGTGAGGGATTTTCTTTGGGACACTGAAGCTTTCTTT. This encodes CASSPPVRDFLWDTEAFF.

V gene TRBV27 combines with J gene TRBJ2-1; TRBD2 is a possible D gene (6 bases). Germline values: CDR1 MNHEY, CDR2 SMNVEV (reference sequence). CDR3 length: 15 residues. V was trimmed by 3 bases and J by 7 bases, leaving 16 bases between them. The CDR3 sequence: CASSLTREVRNEQFF. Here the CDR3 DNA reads TGTGCCAGCAGTTTGACAAGGGAGGTACGGAATGAGCAGTTCTTC.

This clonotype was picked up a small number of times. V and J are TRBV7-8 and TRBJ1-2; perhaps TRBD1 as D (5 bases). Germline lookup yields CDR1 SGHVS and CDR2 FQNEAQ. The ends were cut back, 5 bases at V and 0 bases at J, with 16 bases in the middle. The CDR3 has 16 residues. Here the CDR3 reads CASSLGQAWANYGYTF. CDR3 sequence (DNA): TGTGCCAGCAGCCTCGGACAAGCCTGGGCTAACTATGGCTACACCTTC.

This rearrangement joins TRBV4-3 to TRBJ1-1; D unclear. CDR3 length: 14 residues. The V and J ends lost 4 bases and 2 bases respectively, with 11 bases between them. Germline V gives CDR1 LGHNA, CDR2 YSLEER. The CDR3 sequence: CASSRARLNTEAFF. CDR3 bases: TGCGCCAGCAGCCGAGCGAGATTAAACACTGAAGCTTTCTTT.

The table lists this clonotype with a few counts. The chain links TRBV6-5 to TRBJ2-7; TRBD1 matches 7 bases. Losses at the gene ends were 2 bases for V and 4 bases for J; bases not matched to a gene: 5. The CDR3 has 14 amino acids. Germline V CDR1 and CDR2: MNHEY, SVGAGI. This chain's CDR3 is CASSYGRGTYEQYF. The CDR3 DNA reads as TGTGCCAGCAGTTACGGCAGGGGGACATACGAGCAGTACTTC.

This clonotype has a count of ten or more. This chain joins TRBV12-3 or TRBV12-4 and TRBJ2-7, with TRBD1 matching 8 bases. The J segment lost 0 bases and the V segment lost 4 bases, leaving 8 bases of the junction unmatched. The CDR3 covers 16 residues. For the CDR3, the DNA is TGTGCCAGCAGTTCCGGGACAGGCGACTACTCCTACGAGCAGTACTTC. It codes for CASSSGTGDYSYEQYF.

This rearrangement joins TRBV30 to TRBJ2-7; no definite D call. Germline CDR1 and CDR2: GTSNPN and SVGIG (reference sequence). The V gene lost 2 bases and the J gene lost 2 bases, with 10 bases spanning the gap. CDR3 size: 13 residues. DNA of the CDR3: TGTGCCTGGAGTACCATAATCGCCTACGAGCAGTACTTC. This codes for CAWSTIIAYEQYF.

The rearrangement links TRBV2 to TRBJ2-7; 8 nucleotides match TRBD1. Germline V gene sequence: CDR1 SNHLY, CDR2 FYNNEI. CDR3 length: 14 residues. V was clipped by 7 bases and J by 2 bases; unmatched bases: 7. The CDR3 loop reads CASKQGASPYEQYF. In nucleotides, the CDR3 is TGTGCCAGCAAGCAGGGGGCCTCTCCCTACGAGCAGTACTTC.

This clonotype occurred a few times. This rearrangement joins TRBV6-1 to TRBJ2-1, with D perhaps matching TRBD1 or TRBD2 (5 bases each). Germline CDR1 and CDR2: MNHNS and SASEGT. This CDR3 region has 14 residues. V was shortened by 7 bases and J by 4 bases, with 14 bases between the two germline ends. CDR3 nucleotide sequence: TGTGCCAGCACCCGGGACGGATCGTACAATGAGCAGTTCTTC. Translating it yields CASTRDGSYNEQFF.

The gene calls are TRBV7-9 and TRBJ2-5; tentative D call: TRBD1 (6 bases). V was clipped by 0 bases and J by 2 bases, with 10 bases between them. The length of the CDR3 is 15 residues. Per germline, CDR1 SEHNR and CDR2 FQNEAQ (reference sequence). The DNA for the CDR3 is TGTGCCAGCAGCTTAGCGCAGGGGTTTCAAGAGACCCAGTACTTC. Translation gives CASSLAQGFQETQYF. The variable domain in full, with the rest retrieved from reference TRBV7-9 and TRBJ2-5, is DTGVSQNPRHKITKRGQNVTFRCDPISEHNRLYWYRQTLGQGPEFLTYFQNEAQLEKSRLLSDRFSAERPKGSFSTLEIQRTEQGDSAMYLCASSLAQGFQETQYFGPGTRLLVL.

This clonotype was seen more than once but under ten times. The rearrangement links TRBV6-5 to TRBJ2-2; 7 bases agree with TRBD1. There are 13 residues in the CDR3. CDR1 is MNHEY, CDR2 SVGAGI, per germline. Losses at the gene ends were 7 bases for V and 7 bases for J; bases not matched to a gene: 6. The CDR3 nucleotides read TGTGCCAGCAACCGACAGGGAAACGGGGAGCTGTTTTTT. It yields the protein CASNRQGNGELFF.

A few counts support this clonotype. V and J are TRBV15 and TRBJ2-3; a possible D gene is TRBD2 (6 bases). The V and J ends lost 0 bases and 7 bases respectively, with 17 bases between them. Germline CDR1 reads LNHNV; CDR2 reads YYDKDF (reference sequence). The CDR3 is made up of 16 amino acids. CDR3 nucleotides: TGTGCCACCAGCAGAGATCGAGAACTAGCTAGGAATACGCAGTATTTT. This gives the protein CATSRDRELARNTQYF.

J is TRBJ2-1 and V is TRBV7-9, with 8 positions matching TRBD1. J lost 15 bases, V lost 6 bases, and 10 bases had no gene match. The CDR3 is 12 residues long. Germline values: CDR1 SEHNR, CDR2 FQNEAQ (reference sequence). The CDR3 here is CASRWGQAASFF. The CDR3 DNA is TGTGCCAGCAGATGGGGACAGGCAGCGTCGTTCTTC.

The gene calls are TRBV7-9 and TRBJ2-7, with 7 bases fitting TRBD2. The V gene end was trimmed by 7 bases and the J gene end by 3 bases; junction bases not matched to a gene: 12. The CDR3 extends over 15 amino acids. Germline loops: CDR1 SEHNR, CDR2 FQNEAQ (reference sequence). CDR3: CASTLAGGGSYEQYV. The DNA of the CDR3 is TGTGCCAGCACCCTCGCTGGGGGGGGGAGCTACGAGCAGTACGTC.

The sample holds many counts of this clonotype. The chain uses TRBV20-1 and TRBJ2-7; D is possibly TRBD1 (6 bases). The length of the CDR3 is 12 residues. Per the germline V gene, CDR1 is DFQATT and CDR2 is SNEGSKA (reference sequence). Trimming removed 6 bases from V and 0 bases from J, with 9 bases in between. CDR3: CSAATGSYEQYF. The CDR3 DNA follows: TGCAGTGCCGCGACAGGCTCCTACGAGCAGTACTTC.